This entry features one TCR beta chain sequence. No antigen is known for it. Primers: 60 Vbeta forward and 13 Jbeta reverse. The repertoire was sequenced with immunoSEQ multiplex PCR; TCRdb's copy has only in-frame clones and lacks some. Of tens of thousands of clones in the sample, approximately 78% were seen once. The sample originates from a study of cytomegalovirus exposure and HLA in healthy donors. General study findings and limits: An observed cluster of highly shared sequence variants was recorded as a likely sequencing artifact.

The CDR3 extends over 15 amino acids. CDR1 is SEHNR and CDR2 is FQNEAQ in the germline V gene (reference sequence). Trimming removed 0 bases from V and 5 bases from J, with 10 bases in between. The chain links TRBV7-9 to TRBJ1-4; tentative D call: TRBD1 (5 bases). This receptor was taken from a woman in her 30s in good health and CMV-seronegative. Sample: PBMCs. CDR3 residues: CASSLADIGNEKLFF. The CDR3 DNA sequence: TGTGCCAGCAGCTTAGCGGACATCGGGAATGAAAAACTGTTTTTT.